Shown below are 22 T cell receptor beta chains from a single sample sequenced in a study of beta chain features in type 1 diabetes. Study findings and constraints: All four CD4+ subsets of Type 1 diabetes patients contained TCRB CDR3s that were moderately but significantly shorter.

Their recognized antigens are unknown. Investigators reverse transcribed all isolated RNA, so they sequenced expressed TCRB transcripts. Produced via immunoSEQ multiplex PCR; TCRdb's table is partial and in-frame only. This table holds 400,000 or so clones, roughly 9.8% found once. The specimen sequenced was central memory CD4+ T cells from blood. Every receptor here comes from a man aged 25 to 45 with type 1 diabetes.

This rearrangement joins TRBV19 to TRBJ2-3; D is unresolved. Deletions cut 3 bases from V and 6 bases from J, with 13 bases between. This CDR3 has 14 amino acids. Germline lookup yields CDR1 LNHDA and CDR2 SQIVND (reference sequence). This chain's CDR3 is CASSIGISPDTQYF. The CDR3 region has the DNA TGTGCCAGTAGTATCGGTATATCCCCCGATACGCAGTATTTT.

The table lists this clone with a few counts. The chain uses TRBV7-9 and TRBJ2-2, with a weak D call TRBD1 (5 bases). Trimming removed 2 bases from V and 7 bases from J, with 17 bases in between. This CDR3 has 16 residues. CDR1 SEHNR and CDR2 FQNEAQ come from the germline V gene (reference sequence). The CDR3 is CASSLRGRGLGGELFF. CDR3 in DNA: TGTGCCAGCAGCTTAAGGGGAAGGGGTCTCGGCGGGGAGCTGTTTTTT.

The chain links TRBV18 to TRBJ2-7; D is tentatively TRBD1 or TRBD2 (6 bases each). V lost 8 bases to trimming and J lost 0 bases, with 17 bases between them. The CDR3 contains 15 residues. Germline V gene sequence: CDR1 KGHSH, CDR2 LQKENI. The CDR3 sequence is CASRAGGGNSYEQYF. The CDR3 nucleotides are TGTGCCAGCAGAGCCGGAGGGGGGAACTCCTACGAGCAGTACTTC.

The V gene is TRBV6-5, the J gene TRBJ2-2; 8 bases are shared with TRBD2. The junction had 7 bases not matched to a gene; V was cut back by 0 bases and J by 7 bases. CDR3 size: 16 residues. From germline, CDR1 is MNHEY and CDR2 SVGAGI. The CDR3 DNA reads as TGTGCCAGCAGTTACTCTTATCGGACTAGCCTCGGGGAGCTGTTTTTT. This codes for CASSYSYRTSLGELFF.

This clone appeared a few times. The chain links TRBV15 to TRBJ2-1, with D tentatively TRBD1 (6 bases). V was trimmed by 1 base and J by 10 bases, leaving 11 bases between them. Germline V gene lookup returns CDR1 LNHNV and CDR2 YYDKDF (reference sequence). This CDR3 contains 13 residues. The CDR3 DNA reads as TGTGCCACCAGCAGAGCAGGGGCTGAAGAGCAGTTCTTC. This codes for CATSRAGAEEQFF.

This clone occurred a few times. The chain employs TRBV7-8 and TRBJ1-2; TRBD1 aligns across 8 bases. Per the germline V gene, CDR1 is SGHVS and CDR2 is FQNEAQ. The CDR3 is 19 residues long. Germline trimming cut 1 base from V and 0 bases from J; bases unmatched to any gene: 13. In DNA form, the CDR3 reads TGTGCCAGCAGCTTAGGGCGAAAGACAGGGGAGATTCCTAACTATGGCTACACCTTC. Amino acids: CASSLGRKTGEIPNYGYTF.

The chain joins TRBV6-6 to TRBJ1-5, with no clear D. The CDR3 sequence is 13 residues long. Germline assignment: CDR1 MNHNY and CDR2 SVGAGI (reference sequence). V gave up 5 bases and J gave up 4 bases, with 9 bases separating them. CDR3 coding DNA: TGTGCCAGCAGTGTGGCTGGGAATCAGCCCCAGCATTTT. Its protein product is CASSVAGNQPQHF.

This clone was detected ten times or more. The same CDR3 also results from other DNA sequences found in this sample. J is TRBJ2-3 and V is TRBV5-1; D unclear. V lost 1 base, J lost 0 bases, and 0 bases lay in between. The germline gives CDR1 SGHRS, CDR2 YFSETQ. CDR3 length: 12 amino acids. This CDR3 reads CASSLSTDTQYF. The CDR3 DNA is TGCGCCAGCAGCTTGAGCACAGATACGCAGTATTTT.

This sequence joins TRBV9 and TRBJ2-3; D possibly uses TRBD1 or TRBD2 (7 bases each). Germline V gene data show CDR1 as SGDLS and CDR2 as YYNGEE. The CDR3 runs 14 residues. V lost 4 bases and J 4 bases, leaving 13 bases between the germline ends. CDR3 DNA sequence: TGTGCCAGCAGCCCCAGGGGGGGTTCAGATACGCAGTATTTT. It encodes CASSPRGGSDTQYF. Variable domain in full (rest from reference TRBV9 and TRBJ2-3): DSGVTQTPKHLITATGQRVTLRCSPRSGDLSVYWYQQSLDQGLQFLIQYYNGEERAKGNILERFSAQQFPDLHSELNLSSLELGDSALYFCASSPRGGSDTQYFGPGTRLTVL.

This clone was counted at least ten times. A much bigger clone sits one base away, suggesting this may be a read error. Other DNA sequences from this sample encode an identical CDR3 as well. CDR3 nucleotides: TGTGCCAGCAGCTGGGGGGATCAGCCCCAGCATTTT. It codes for CASSWGDQPQHF. The chain recombines TRBV7-2 with TRBJ1-5; D is perhaps TRBD1 (5 bases). CDR1 SGHTA and CDR2 FQGNSA come from the germline V gene. This CDR3 contains 12 residues. The ends were cut back, 4 bases at V and 5 bases at J, with 6 bases in the middle.

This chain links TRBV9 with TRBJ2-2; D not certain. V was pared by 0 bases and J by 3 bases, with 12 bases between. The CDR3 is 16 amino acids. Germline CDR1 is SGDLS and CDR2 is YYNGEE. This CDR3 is CASSVESTLYTGELFF. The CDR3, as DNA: TGTGCCAGCAGCGTAGAATCTACCCTCTACACCGGGGAGCTGTTTTTT. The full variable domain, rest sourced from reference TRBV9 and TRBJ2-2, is DSGVTQTPKHLITATGQRVTLRCSPRSGDLSVYWYQQSLDQGLQFLIQYYNGEERAKGNILERFSAQQFPDLHSELNLSSLELGDSALYFCASSVESTLYTGELFFGEGSRLTVL.

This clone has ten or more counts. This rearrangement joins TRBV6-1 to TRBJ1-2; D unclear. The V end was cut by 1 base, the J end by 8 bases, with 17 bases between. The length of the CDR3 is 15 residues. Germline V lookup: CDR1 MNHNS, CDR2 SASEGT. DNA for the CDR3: TGTGCCAGCAGTGAAGTCATGCCAACCCTGGAGGGCTACACCTTC. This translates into CASSEVMPTLEGYTF.

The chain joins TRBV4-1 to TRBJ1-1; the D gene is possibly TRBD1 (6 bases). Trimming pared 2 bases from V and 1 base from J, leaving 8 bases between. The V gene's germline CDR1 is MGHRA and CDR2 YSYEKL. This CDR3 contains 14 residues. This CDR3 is CASSQTGWNTEAFF. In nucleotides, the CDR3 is TGCGCCAGCAGCCAAACAGGGTGGAACACTGAAGCTTTCTTT.

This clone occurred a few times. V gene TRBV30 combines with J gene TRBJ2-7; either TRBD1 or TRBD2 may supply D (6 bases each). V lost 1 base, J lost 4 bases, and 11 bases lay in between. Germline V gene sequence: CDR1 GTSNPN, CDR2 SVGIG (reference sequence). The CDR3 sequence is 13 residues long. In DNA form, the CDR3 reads TGTGCCTGGAGTGGGGGGGCTGGGTACGAGCAGTACTTC. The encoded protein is CAWSGGAGYEQYF.

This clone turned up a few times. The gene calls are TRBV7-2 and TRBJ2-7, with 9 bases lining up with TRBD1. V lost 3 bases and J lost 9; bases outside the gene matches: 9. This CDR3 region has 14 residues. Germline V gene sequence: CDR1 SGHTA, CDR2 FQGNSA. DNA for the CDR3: TGTGCCAGCAGCTTCGACAGGGGGGTTGTCGGGCAGTACTTC. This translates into CASSFDRGVVGQYF.

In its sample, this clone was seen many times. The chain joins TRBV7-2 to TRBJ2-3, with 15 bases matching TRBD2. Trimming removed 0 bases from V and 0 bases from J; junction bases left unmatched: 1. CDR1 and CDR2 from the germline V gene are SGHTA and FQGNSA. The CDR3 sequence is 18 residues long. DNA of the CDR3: TGTGCCAGCAGCTTAGCGGGACTAGCGGGAGGAAGCACAGATACGCAGTATTTT. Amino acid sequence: CASSLAGLAGGSTDTQYF.

CDR3 protein: CASSSTGGAGELFF. The CDR3 region has the DNA TGTGCCAGCAGCTCGACAGGGGGGGCCGGGGAGCTGTTTTTT. The chain has TRBV5-4 and TRBJ2-2; 9 bases are shared with TRBD1. There are 14 residues in the CDR3. Trimming took 3 bases from V and 6 from J; bases not matched to a gene: 3. CDR1 and CDR2 (germline): SGHNT, YYREEE (reference sequence). The whole variable domain, filled in from reference TRBV5-4 and TRBJ2-2, reads ETGVTQSPTHLIKTRGQQVTLRCSSQSGHNTVSWYQQALGQGPQFIFQYYREEENGRGNFPPRFSGLQFPNYSSELNVNALELDDSALYLCASSSTGGAGELFFGEGSRLTVL.

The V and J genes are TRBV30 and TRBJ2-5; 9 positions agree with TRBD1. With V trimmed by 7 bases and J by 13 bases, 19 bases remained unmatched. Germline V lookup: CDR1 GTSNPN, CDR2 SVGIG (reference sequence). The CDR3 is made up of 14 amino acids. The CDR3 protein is CALGTRDRVFTPYF. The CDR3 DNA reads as TGTGCCTTGGGCACCCGGGACAGGGTTTTTACGCCGTACTTC.

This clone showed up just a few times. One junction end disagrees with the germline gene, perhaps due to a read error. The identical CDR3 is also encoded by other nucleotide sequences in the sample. The CDR3 here is CASSPPAGFSYNEQFF. The DNA for the CDR3 is TGTGCCAGCTCCCCACCCGCGGGGTTCTCCTACAATGAGCAGTTCTTC. The V gene is TRBV18, the J gene TRBJ2-1; a weak D match, TRBD2 (6 bases). The CDR3 is made up of 16 amino acids. Germline V gives CDR1 KGHSH, CDR2 LQKENI.

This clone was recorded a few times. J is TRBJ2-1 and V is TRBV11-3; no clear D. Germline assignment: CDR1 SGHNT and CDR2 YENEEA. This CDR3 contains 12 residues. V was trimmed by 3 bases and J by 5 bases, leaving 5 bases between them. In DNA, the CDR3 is TGTGCCAGCAGCTTTGACCACAATGAGCAGTTCTTC. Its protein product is CASSFDHNEQFF.

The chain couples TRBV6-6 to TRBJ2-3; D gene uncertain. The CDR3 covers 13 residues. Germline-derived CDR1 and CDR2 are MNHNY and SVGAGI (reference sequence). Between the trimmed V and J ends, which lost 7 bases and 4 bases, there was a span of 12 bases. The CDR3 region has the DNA TGTGCCAGCAAGCCGCCTGGGGCAGATACGCAGTATTTT. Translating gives CASKPPGADTQYF.

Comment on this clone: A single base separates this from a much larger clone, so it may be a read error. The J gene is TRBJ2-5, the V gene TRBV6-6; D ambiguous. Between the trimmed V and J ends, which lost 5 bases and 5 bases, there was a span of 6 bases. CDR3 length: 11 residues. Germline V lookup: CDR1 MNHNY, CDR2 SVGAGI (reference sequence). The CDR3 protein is CASSEWETQYF. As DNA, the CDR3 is TGTGCCAGCAGTGAATGGGAGACCCAGTACTTC.